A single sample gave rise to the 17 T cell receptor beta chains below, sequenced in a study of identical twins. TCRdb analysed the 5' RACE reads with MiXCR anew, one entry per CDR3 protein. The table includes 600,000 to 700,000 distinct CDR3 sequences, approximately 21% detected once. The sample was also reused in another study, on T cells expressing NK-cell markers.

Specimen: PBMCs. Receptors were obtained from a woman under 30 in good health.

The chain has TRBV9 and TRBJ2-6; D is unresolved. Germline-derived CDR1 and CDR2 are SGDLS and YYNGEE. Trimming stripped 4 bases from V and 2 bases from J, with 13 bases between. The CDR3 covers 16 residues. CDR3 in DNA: TGTGCCAGCAGCCGCTCGACCGGAGCTGGGGCCAACGTCCTGACTTTC. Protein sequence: CASSRSTGAGANVLTF.

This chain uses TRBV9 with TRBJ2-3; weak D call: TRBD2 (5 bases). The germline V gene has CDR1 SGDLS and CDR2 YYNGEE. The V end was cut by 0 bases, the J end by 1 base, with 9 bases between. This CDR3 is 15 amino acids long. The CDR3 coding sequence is TGTGCCAGCAGCGTAGGTGACTATCGCACAGATACGCAGTATTTT. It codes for CASSVGDYRTDTQYF.

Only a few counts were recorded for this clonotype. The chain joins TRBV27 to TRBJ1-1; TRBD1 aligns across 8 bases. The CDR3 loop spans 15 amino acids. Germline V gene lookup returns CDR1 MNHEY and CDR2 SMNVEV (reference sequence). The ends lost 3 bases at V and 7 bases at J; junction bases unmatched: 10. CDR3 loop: CASSFGTGKNLEAFF. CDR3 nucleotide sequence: TGTGCCAGCAGTTTCGGGACAGGAAAGAATCTTGAAGCTTTCTTT.

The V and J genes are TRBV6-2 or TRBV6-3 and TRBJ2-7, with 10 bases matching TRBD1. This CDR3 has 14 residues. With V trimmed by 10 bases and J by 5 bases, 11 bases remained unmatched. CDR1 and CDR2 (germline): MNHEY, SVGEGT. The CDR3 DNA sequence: TGTGCCATCATGCCGGGACAGGGGATCCACGAGCAGTACTTC. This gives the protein CAIMPGQGIHEQYF.

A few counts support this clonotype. This chain's CDR3 is CAISMAGYEQYF. The CDR3 nucleotides are TGTGCCATTAGCATGGCGGGATACGAGCAGTACTTC. The V and J genes are TRBV15 and TRBJ2-7, with a tentative D call TRBD2 (6 bases). Germline V gene lookup returns CDR1 LNHNV and CDR2 YYDKDF (reference sequence). The CDR3 covers 12 residues. Deletions cut 10 bases from V and 4 bases from J, with 14 bases between.

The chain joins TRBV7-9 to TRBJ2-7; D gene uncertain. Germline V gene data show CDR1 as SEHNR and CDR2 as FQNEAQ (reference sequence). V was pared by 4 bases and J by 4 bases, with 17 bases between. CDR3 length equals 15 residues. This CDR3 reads CASSSIVADLYEQYF. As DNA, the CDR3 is TGTGCCAGCAGCTCAATCGTGGCAGATCTTTACGAGCAGTACTTC.

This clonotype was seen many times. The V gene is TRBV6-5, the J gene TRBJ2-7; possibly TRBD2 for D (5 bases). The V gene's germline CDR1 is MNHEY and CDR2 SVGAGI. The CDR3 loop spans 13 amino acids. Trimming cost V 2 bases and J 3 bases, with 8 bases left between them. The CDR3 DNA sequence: TGTGCCAGCAGTTACCCGGGGAGCTACGAGCAGTACTTC. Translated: CASSYPGSYEQYF.

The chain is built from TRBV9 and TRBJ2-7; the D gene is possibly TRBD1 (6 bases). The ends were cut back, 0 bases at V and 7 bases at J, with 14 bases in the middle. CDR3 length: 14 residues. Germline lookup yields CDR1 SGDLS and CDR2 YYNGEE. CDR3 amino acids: CASSVAQGWGEQYF. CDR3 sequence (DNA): TGTGCCAGCAGCGTAGCACAGGGCTGGGGTGAGCAGTACTTC.

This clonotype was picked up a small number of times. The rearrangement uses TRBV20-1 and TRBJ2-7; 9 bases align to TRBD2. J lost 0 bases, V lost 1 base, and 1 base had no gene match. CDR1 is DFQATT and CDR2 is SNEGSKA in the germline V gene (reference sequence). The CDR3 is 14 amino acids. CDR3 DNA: TGCAGTGCTAGAGTTAGCGGGGGCTCCTACGAGCAGTACTTC. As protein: CSARVSGGSYEQYF.

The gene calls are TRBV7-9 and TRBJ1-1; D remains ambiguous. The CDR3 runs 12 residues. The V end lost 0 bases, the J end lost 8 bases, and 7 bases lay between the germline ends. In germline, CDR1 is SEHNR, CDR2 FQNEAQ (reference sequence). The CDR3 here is CASSLASGEAFF. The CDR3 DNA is TGTGCCAGCAGCTTAGCCAGTGGGGAAGCTTTCTTT.

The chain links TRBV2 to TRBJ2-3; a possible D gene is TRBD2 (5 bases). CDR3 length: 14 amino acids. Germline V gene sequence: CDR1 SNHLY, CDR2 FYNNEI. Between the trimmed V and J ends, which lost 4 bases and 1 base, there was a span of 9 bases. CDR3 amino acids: CASSAGSGTDTQYF. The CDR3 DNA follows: TGTGCCAGCAGTGCGGGATCAGGCACAGATACGCAGTATTTT.

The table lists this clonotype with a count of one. CDR3 protein: CASSLGASGETQYF. CDR3 coding DNA: TGTGCCAGCAGCCTCGGGGCTAGCGGAGAGACCCAGTACTTC. The V call is TRBV7-9, the J call TRBJ2-5; 7 bases are a match to TRBD2. Germline V gives CDR1 SEHNR, CDR2 FQNEAQ (reference sequence). The CDR3 loop spans 14 amino acids. Trimming took 5 bases from V and 4 from J; bases not matched to a gene: 7. The variable domain in full, with the rest retrieved from reference TRBV7-9 and TRBJ2-5, is DTGVSQNPRHKITKRGQNVTFRCDPISEHNRLYWYRQTLGQGPEFLTYFQNEAQLEKSRLLSDRFSAERPKGSFSTLEIQRTEQGDSAMYLCASSLGASGETQYFGPGTRLLVL.

Written as DNA, the CDR3 is TGTGCCAGCAGCTCGAAGACAGGGACCTATGGCTACACCTTC. It translates to CASSSKTGTYGYTF. The chain uses TRBV5-6 and TRBJ1-2; the match to TRBD1 covers 7 bases. Germline V gene sequence: CDR1 SGHDT, CDR2 YYEEEE. V shed 3 bases, J shed 4 bases, and the junction held 6 bases outside the gene matches. The CDR3 consists of 14 residues.

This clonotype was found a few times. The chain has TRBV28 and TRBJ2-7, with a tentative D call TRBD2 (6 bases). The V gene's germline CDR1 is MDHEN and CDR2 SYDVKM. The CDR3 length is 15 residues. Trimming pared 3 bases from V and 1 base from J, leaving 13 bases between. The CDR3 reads CASSFLRGGSYEQYF. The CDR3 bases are TGTGCCAGCAGTTTCCTGCGTGGAGGGTCCTACGAGCAGTACTTC.

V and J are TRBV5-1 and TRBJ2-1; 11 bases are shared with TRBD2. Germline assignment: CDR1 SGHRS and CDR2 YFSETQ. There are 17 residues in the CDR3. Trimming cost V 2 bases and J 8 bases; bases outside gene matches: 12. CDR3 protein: CASSFFSTSGSMDEQFF. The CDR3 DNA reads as TGCGCCAGCAGCTTTTTCTCTACTAGCGGGAGCATGGATGAGCAGTTCTTC.

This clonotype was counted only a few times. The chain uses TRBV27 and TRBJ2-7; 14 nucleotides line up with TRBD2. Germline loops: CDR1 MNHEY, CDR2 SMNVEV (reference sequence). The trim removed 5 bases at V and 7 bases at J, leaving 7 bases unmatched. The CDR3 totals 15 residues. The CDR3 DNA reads TGTGCCAGCAGTCCTTGGACTAGCGGGAGGTATGAGCAGTACTTC. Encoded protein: CASSPWTSGRYEQYF.

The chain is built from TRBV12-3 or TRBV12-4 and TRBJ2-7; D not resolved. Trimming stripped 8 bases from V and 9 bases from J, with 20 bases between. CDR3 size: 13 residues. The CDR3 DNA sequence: TGTGCCAGCGGAGACCTGGGCGGCCCAGGGCAGTACTTC. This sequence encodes CASGDLGGPGQYF.